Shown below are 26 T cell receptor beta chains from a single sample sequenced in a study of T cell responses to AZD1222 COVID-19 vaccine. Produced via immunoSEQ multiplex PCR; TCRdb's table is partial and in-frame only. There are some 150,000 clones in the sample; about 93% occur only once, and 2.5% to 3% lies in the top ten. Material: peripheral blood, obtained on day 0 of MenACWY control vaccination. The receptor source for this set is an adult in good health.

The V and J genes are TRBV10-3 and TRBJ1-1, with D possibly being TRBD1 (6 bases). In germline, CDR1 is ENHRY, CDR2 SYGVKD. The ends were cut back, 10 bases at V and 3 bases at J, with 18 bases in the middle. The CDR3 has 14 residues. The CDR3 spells CATKTTGLDTEAFF. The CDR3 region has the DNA TGTGCCACGAAGACAACAGGGTTGGACACTGAAGCTTTCTTT.

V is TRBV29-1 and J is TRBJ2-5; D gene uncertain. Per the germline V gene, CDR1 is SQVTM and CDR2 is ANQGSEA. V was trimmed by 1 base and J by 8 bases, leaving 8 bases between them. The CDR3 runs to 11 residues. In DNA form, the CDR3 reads TGCAGCGTTGAAGGGAAGGGAACCCAGTACTTC. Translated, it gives CSVEGKGTQYF.

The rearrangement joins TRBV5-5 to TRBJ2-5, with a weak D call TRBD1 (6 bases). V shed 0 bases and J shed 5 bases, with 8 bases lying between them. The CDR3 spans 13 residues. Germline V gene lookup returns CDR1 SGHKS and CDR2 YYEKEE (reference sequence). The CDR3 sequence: CASSLGQGETQYF. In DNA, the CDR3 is TGTGCCAGCAGCTTGGGGCAGGGGGAGACCCAGTACTTC.

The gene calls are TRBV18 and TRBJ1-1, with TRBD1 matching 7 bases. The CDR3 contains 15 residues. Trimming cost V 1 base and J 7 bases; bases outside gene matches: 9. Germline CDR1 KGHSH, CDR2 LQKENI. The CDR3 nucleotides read TGTGCCAGCTCACCACAGTCCCGGACAGGCGATGAAGCTTTCTTT. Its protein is CASSPQSRTGDEAFF.

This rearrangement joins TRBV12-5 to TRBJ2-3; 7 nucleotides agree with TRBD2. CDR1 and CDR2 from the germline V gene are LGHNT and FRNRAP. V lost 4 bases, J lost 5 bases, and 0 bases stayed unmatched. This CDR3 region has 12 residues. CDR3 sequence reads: CASGWGGDTQYF. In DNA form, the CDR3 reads TGTGCTAGTGGTTGGGGGGGAGATACGCAGTATTTT.

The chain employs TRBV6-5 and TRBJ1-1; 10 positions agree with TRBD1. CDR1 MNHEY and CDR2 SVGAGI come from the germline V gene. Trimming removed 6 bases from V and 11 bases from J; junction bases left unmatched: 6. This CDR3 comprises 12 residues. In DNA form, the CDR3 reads TGTGCCAGCAGCTTAGGACAGGGGGGGGCTTTCTTT. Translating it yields CASSLGQGGAFF.

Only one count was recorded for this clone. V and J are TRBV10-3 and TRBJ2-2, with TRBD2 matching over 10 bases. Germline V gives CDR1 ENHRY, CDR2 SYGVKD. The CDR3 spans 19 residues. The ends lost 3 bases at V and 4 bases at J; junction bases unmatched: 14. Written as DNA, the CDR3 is TGTGCCATCAGTGATAGGCTAGCGGGAGACAGTCGGGTCACCGGGGAGCTGTTTTTT. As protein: CAISDRLAGDSRVTGELFF.

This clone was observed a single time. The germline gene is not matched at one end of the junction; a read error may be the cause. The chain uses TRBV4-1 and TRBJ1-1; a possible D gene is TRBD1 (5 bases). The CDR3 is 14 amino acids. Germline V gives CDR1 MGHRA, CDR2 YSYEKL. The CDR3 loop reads CVSSQAQGNTEAFF. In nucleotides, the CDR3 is TGCGTCAGCAGCCAAGCCCAGGGGAACACTGAAGCTTTCTTT.

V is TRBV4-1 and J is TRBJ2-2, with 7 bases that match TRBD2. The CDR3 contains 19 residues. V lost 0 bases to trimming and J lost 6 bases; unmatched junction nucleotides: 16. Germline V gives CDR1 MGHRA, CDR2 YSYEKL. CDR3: CASSQEAGTTRVSAGELFF. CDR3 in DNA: TGCGCCAGCAGCCAAGAGGCCGGGACTACCCGTGTTTCAGCCGGGGAGCTGTTTTTT.

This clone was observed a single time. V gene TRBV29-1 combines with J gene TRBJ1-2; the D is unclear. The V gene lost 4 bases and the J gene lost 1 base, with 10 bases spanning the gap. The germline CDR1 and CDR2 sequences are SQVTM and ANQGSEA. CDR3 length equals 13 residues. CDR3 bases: TGCAGCGTTGGGGGTGTTGATAACTATGGCTACACCTTC. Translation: CSVGGVDNYGYTF.

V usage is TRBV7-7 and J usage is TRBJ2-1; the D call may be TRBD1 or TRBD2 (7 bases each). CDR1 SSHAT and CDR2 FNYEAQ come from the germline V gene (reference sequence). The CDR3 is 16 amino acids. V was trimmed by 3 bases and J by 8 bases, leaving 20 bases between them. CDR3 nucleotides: TGTGCCAGCAGCTTGGGAGGGGGCAAGTTCGGATATGAGCAGTTCTTC. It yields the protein CASSLGGGKFGYEQFF.

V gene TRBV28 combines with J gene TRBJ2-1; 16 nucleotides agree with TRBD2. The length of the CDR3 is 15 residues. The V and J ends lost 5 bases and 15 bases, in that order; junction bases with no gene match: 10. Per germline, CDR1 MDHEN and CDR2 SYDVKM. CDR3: CASSLPGLAGGPSFF. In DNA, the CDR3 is TGTGCCAGCAGTCTCCCGGGACTAGCGGGAGGGCCTTCGTTCTTC.

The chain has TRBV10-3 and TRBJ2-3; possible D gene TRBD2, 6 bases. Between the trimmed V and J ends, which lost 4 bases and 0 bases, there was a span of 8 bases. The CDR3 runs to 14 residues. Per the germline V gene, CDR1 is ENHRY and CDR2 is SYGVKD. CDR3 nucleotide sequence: TGTGCCATCAGTGTGGCGGGGAGCACAGATACGCAGTATTTT. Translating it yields CAISVAGSTDTQYF.

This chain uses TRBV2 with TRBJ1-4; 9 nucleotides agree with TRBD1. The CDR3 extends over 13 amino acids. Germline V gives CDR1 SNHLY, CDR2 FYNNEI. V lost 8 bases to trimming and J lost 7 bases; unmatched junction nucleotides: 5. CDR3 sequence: CASQTGGTEKLFF. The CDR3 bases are TGTGCCAGCCAGACAGGGGGTACTGAAAAACTGTTTTTT.

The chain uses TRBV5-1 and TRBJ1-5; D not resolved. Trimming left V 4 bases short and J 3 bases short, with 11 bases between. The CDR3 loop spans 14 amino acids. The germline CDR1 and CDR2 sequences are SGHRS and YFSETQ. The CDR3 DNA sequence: TGCGCCAGCAGCCCGGAGGGAAACAATCAGCCCCAGCATTTT. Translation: CASSPEGNNQPQHF.

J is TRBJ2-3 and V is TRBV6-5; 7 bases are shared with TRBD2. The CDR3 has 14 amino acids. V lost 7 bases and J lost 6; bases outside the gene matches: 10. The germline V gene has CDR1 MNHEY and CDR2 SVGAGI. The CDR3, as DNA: TGTGCCAGCAACCCACTGGGAGGGTTTGATACGCAGTATTTT. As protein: CASNPLGGFDTQYF.

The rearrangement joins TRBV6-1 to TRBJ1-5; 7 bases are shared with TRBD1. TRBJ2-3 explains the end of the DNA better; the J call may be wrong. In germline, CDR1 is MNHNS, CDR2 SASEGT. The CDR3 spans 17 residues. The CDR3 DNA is TGTGCCAGCAGTGTGCTGGACAGGCCAAATAGCAATCAGCCCCAGTATTTT. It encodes CASSVLDRPNSNQPQYF.

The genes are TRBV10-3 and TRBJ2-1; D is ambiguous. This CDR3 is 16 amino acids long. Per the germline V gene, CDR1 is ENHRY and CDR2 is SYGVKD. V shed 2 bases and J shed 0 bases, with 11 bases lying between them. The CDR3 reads CAISEVSGISYNEQFF. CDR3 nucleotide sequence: TGTGCCATCAGTGAGGTTTCCGGTATCTCCTACAATGAGCAGTTCTTC.

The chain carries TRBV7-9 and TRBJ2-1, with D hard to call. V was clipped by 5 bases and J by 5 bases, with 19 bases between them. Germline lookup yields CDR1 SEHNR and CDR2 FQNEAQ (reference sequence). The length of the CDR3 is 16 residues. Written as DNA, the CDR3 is TGTGCCAGCAGCCCGCGCTTGGACGCCCCAAACAATGAGCAGTTCTTC. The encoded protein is CASSPRLDAPNNEQFF.

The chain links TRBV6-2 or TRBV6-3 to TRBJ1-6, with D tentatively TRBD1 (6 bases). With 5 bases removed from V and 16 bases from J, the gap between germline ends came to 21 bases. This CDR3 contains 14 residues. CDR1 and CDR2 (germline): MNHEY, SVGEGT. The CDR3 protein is CASSPDSPEKDLHF. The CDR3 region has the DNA TGTGCCAGCAGTCCGGACAGCCCGGAAAAAGATCTCCACTTT.

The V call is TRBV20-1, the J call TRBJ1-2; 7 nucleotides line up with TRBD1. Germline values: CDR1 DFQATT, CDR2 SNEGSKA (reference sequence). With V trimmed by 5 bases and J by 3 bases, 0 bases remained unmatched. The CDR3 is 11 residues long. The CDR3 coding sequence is TGCAGTGCTGGGACAGACTATGGCTACACCTTC. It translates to CSAGTDYGYTF.

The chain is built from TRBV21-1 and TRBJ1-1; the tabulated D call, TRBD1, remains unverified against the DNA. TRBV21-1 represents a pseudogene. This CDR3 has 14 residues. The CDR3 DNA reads TGTGCCAGCAGCAAACAGGGTGGAAGGACTGAAGCTTTCTTT. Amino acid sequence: CASSKQGGRTEAFF.

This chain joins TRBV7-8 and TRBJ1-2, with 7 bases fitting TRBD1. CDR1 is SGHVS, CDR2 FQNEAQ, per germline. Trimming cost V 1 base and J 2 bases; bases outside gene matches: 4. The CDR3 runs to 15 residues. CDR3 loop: CASSLVTGLNYGYTF. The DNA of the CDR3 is TGTGCCAGCAGCTTAGTGACAGGGTTAAACTATGGCTACACCTTC.

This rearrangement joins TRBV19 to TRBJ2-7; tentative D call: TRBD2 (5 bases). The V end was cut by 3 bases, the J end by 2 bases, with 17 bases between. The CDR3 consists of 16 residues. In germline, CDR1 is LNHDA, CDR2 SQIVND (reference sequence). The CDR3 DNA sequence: TGTGCCAGTAGTATGTTCCCCTCGCCGACTACCTACGAGCAGTACTTC. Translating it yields CASSMFPSPTTYEQYF.

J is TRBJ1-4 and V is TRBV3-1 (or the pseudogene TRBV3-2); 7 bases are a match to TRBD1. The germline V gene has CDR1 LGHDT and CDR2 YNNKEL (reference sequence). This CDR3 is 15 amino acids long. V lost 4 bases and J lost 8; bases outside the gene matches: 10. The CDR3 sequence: CASSPGQAGREKLFF. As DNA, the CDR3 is TGTGCCAGCAGCCCTGGACAGGCGGGGAGAGAAAAACTGTTTTTT.

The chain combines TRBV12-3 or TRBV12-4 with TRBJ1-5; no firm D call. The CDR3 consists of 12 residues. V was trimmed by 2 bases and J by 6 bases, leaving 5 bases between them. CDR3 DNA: TGTGCCAGCAGTTTAACCGGTCAGCCCCAGCATTTT. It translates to CASSLTGQPQHF.